This TCR beta chain was identified in a study of T cell responses to AZD1222 COVID-19 vaccine. Study-level results: Close to half of spike-specific TCRs reportedly recognize unmutated variant regions. Across spike, vaccine-associated CD4 TCRs were found, dominant at 160-218 and 743-854. Increases in Spike-specific TCR breadth and depth were seen after two AZD1222 doses.

The V end was cut by 4 bases, the J end by 7 bases, with 13 bases between. Per the germline V gene, CDR1 is SEHNR and CDR2 is FQNEAQ (reference sequence). The CDR3 extends over 13 amino acids. Data came from immunoSEQ multiplex PCR; TCRdb stores just in-frame clones and leaves some out. The top ten hold more than 8.5% of the sample, which has more than 110,000 clones, approximately 94% seen once. Notes on this clone: Its antigen remains unidentified.

This chain joins TRBV7-9 and TRBJ1-2; D may be TRBD1 (5 bases). This receptor was identified in an adult in good health. This material consisted of peripheral blood, taken on day 0 of AZD1222 vaccination. Here the CDR3 DNA reads TGTGCCAGCAGCTCAGAGGGGACCTCTGGCTACACCTTC. Amino acid sequence: CASSSEGTSGYTF.